This T cell receptor (beta chain) was identified during a study of blood T cells in healthy people across ages. Using a J-beta primer mix together with a sample-barcoded 5' primer, a second PCR was run for roughly 6 to 11 cycles. Each cDNA molecule was tagged by a template-switch adaptor with 12 random nucleotides. TCRdb independently ran MiXCR on the 5' RACE reads; one entry per CDR3 protein. The table records more than 650,000 distinct CDR3 sequences, about a fifth of them present only once. A word on this clonotype: The antigen is unknown.

V lost 0 bases and J 0 bases, leaving 15 bases between the germline ends. CDR3 size: 17 residues. Germline V gives CDR1 MGHRA, CDR2 YSYEKL. General observations from the study: Donors of long life had a larger count of naive CD4+ cells and greater diversity than aged donors.

Each donor's blood draw was approximately 10 milliliters of peripheral blood. The sample was blood. The genes are TRBV4-1 and TRBJ2-7, with D tentatively TRBD1 or TRBD2 (5 bases each). The receptor comes from a man in his sixties or seventies in good health. CDR3 residues: CASSQDQGPTNSYEQYF. The CDR3 bases are TGCGCCAGCAGCCAAGATCAGGGACCAACTAACTCCTACGAGCAGTACTTC.